This T cell receptor beta chain was obtained from a study of T cells in Graves' hyperthyroidism and ophthalmopathy. Study outcomes and limitations: In the analysis, a 13 V-J model separated ophthalmopathy from stable hyperthyroidism. The model forecast ophthalmopathy, anticipating it by a median roughly 6 months before onset.

The V gene end was trimmed by 8 bases and the J gene end by 8 bases; junction bases not matched to a gene: 5. From germline, CDR1 is SQVTM and CDR2 ANQGSEA. The length of the CDR3 is 11 residues. It was RNA transcripts that yielded the amplified TCR beta CDR3 regions. TCR CDR3 regions were first amplified by RT-PCR with HTBI primers. TCRdb recomputed calls from the multiplex PCR reads with MiXCR, one row per CDR3 protein. The data hold 450,000 to 700,000 distinct CDR3 sequences, with about 43% observed a single time. Uncontrolled infection, other autoimmune disease, pregnancy or lactation led to exclusion. Clinicians diagnosed patients from clinical symptoms, serum thyroxine and TRAb, thyroid ultrasound and orbital computed tomography. Of note for this clonotype: Its target is not known.

Sequenced input: peripheral blood or thyroid tissue (not recorded which). The gene calls are TRBV29-1 and TRBJ1-4; 7 bases match TRBD1. The origin of this receptor is an adult woman with Graves' disease, either hyperthyroidism or ophthalmopathy (not recorded which). For the CDR3, the DNA is TGCAGCATGAAACAGGGGGAAAAACTGTTTTTT. It specifies CSMKQGEKLFF. The full variable domain, rest sourced from reference TRBV29-1 and TRBJ1-4, is SAVISQKPSRDICQRGTSLTIQCQVDSQVTMMFWYRQQPGQSLTLIATANQGSEATYESGFVIDKFPISRPNLTFSTLTVSNMSPEDSSIYLCSMKQGEKLFFGSGTQLSVL.